This T cell receptor (beta chain) was recorded in a study of cytomegalovirus exposure and HLA in healthy donors. Trimming at V came to 2 bases and at J to 4 bases, leaving 9 bases not matched to a gene. From germline, CDR1 is KGHSH and CDR2 LQKENI. The CDR3 is 16 amino acids. All the people who gave samples were healthy bone marrow donors. At collection, donors were nominally healthy, but unrecorded immune exposures were probable. The study ran its PCR with 60 Vbeta and 13 Jbeta primers. Authors' analysis steps: As a later analysis found, there were approximately 80 million unique TCR beta chains, of which some 10 million were shared. Profiled with immunoSEQ multiplex PCR; TCRdb holds only in-frame clones, not every one. V, J and clone size reflect that table, while D and trimming were determined from the DNA. The table lists 130,000 or so clones, 73% of them singletons, with about 2.1% in the top ten.

Comment on this clone: Its antigen remains unknown.

Study observations and caveats: TRBV6-2, TRBV6-3 and other indistinguishable V segments were excluded.

The specimen sequenced was PBMCs. The source is a middle-aged woman in good health and CMV-seropositive. The chain carries TRBV18 and TRBJ2-7; 9 bases line up with TRBD1. CDR3 DNA: TGTGCCAGCTCACCATTGTTCGGGACAGGGATGTACGAGCAGTACTTC. The encoded protein is CASSPLFGTGMYEQYF.